This T cell receptor (beta chain) was recovered during a study of control samples from healthy donors and cancer patients. Here immunoSEQ multiplex PCR was the method, and the copy in TCRdb shows in-frame clones only, minus some. The sample has around 110,000 clones; 88% are singletons. Germline CDR1 reads SGHAT; CDR2 reads FQNNGV. Trimming removed 0 bases from V and 6 bases from J, with 14 bases in between. The CDR3 runs to 15 residues. The chain employs TRBV11-2 and TRBJ1-2, with D uncertain. The sequenced sample was blood. This clonotype originated in a woman aged 70-85 years in good health. The CDR3 here is CASSLDSIRIHGYTF. The CDR3 bases are TGTGCCAGCAGCTTAGACTCCATTCGTATCCATGGCTACACCTTC.